Detailed here is one T cell receptor beta chain. The antigen is undetermined. The sample comes from a study of OX40 agonist ivuxolimab in advanced cancers. Study as a whole: Three patients got partial responses; one had hepatocellular carcinoma and two had cutaneous melanoma.

Study results and caveats: Also showing low normalized T-cell clonal expansion were some of the nonresponders.

Method: immunoSEQ multiplex PCR; TCRdb's copy keeps in-frame clones and lacks some. The repertoire holds 30,000 to 40,000 clones, with roughly 89% as singletons. Prior autoimmune disease or systemic immunosuppression barred patients. The CDR3 loop spans 15 amino acids. Trimming at V came to 5 bases and at J to 3 bases, leaving 7 bases not matched to a gene. Germline CDR1 is MDHEN and CDR2 is SYDVKM. The gene calls are TRBV28 and TRBJ2-3; TRBD2 matches 8 bases. The clonotype was recovered from an adult with an advanced solid tumor such as melanoma, head and neck, liver or kidney cancer. The material was CD4+ or CD8+ T cells sorted from blood, obtained in a trial of the OX40 agonist ivuxolimab. CDR3 nucleotides: TGTGCCAGCAGTCCTCCGACTAGCGTAACAGATACGCAGTATTTT. It is translated as CASSPPTSVTDTQYF.